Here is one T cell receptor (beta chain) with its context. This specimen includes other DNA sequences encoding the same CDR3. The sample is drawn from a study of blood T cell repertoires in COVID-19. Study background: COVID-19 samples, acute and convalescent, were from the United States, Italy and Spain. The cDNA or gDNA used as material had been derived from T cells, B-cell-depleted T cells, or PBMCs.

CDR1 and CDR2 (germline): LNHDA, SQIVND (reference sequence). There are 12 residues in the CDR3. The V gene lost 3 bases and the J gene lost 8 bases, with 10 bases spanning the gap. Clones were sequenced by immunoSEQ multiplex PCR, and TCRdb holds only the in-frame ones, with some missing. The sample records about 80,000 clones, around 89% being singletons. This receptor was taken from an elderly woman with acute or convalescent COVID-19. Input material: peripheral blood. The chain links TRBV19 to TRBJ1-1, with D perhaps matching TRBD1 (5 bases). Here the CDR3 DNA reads TGTGCCAGTAGTATTGGCGGGGGGGAAGCTTTCTTT. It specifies CASSIGGGEAFF.